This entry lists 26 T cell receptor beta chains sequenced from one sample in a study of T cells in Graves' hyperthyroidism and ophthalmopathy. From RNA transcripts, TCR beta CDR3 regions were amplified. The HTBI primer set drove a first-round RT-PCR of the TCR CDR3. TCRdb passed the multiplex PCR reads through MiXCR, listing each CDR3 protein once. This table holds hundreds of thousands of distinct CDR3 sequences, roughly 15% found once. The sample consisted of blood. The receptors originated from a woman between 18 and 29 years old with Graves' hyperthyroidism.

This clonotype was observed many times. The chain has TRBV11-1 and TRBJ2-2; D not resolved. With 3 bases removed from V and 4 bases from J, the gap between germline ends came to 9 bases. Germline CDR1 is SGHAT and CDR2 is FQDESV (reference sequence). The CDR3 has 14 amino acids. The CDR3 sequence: CASSFGPGTGELFF. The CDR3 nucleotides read TGTGCCAGCAGCTTTGGACCCGGCACCGGGGAGCTGTTTTTT.

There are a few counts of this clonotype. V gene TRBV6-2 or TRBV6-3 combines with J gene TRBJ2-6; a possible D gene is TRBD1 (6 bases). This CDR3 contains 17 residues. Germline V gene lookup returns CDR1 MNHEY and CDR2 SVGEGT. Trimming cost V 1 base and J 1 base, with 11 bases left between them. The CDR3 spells CASSYFQGSSGANVLTF. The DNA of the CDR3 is TGTGCCAGCAGTTACTTCCAGGGGTCGTCTGGGGCCAACGTCCTGACTTTC.

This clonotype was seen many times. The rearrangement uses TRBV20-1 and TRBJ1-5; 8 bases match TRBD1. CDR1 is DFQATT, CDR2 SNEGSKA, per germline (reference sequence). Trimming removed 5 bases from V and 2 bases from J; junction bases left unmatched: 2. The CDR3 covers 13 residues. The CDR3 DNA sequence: TGCAGTGCTCAGGACAGGGGCAATCAGCCCCAGCATTTT. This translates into CSAQDRGNQPQHF.

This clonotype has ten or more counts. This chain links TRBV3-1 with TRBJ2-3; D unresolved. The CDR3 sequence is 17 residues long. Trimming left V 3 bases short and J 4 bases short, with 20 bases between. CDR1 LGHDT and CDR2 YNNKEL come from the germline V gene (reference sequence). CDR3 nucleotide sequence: TGTGCCAGCAGCCATGACACCATGTCCACGGACCCAGATACGCAGTATTTT. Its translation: CASSHDTMSTDPDTQYF.

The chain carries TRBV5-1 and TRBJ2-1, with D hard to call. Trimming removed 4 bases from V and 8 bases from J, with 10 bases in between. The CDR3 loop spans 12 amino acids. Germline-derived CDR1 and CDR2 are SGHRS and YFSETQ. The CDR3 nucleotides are TGCGCCAGCAGCCCGGTGGGGTATGAGCAGTTCTTC. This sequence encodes CASSPVGYEQFF.

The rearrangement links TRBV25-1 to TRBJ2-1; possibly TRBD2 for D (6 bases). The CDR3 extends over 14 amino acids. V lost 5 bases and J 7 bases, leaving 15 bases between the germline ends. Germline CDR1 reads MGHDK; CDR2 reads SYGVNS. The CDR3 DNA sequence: TGTGCCAGCAGTCTCGGGGTACGGGGGAATGAGCAGTTCTTC. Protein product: CASSLGVRGNEQFF.

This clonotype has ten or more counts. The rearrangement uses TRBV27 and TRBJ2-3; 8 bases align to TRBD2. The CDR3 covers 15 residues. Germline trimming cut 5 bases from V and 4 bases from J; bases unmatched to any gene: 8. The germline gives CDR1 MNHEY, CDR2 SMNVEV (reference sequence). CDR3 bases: TGTGCCAGCAGTCCAATGGGACTAGGGGCAGATACGCAGTATTTT. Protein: CASSPMGLGADTQYF.

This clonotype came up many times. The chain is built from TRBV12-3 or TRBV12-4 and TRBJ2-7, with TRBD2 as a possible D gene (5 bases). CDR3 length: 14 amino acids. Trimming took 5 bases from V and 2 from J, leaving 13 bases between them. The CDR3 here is CASSRASFPYEQYF. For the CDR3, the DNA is TGTGCCAGCAGTCGGGCTAGCTTCCCCTACGAGCAGTACTTC.

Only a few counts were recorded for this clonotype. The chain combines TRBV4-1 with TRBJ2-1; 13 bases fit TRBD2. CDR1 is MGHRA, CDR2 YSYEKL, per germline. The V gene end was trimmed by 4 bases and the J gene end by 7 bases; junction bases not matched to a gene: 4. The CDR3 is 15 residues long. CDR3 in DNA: TGCGCCAGCAGCCTGACGGGACTAGCGGGAAATGAGCAGTTCTTC. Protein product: CASSLTGLAGNEQFF.

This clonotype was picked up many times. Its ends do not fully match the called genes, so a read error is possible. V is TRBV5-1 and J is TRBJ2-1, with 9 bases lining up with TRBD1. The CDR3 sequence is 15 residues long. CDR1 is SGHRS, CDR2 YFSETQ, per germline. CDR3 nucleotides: TGTGCCAGCAGCCCGGGACAGGGATCCTACAATGAGCAGTTCTTC. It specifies CASSPGQGSYNEQFF.

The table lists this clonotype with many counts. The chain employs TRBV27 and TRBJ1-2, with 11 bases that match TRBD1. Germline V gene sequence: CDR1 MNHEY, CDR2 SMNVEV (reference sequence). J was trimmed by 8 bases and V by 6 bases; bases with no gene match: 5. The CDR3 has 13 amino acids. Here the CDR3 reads CASRGRTGGGYTF. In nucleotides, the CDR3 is TGTGCCAGCAGGGGTAGGACAGGGGGCGGCTACACCTTC.

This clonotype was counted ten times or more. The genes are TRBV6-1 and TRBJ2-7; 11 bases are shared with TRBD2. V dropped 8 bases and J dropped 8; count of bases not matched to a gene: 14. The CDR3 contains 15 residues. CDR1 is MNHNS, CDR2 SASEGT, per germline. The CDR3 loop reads CASQRVDSGGAKQYF. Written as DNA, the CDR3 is TGTGCCAGCCAAAGGGTGGATAGCGGGGGGGCGAAGCAGTACTTC.

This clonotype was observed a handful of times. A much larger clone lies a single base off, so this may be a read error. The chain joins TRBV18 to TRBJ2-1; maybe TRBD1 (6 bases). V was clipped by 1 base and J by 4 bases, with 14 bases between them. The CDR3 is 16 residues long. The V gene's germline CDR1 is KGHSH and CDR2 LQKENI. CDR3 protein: CASSPLGTRAYNEQFF. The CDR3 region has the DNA TGTGCCAGCTCACCACTAGGGACAAGGGCATACAATGAGCAGTTCTTC.

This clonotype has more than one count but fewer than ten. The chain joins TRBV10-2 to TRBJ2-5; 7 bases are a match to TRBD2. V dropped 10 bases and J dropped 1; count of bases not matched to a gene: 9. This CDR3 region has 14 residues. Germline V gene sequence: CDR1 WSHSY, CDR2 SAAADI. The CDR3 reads CATSARGFQETQYF. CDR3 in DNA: TGCGCCACCTCGGCGCGGGGGTTCCAAGAGACCCAGTACTTC.

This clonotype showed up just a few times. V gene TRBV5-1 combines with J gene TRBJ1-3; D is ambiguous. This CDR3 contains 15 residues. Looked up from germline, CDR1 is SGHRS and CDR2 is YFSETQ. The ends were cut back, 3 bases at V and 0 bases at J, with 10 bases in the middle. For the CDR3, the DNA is TGCGCCAGCAGCTCCCGCTGGGGCTCTGGAAACACCATATATTTT. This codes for CASSSRWGSGNTIYF.

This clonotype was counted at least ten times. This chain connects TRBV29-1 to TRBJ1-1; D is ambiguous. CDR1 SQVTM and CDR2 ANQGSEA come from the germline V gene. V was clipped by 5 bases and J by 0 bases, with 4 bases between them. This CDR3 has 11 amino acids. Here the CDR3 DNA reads TGCAGCGTTCGCCTGAACACTGAAGCTTTCTTT. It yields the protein CSVRLNTEAFF.

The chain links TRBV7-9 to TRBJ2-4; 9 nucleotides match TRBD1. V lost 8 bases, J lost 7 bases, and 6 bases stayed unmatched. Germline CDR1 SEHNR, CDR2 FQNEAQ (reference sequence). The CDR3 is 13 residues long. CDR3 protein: CASSTGGWNIQYF. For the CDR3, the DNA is TGTGCCAGCTCGACAGGGGGATGGAACATTCAGTACTTC.

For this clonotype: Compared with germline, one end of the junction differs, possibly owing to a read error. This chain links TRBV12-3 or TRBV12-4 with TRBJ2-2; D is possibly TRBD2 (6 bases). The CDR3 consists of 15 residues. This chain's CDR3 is CASSLGLSNTEELFF. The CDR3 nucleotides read TGTGCCAGCAGTTTGGGACTTTCGAACACCGAGGAGCTGTTTTTT.

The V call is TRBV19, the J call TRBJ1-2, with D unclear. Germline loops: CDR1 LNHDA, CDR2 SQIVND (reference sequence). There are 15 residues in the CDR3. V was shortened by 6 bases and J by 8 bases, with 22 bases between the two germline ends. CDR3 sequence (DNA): TGTGCCAGTAGCCCTAATCGGGGTGTGACGACCGGCTACACCTTC. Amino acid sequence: CASSPNRGVTTGYTF. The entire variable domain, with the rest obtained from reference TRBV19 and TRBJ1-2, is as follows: DGGITQSPKYLFRKEGQNVTLSCEQNLNHDAMYWYRQDPGQGLRLIYYSQIVNDFQKGDIAEGYSVSREKKESFPLTVTSAQKNPTAFYLCASSPNRGVTTGYTFGSGTRLTVV.

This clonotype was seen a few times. CDR3 coding DNA: TGTGCCAGCAGCCAAGGCGCAGACGAGCAGTACTTC. This sequence encodes CASSQGADEQYF. V gene TRBV4-2 combines with J gene TRBJ2-7; D ambiguous. CDR1 LGHNA and CDR2 YNFKEQ come from the germline V gene. V lost 1 base, J lost 5 bases, and 6 bases lay in between. This CDR3 has 12 residues.

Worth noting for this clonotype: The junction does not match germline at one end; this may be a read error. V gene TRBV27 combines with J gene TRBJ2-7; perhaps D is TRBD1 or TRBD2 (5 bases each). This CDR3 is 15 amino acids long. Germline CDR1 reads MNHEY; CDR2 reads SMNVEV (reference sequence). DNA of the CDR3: TGTGCCGGCAGTTTACCGGGGCAGGGCCCCCACGAGCAGTACTTC. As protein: CAGSLPGQGPHEQYF.

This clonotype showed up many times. CDR3 nucleotides: TGTGCCAGCAGTTCCTCTACTAGCGGGAGCTCCTACGAGCAGTACTTC. Encoded protein: CASSSSTSGSSYEQYF. The J gene is TRBJ2-7, the V gene TRBV6-1; 11 positions agree with TRBD2. CDR3 length: 16 amino acids. J lost 0 bases, V lost 5 bases, and 6 bases had no gene match. Germline V gene sequence: CDR1 MNHNS, CDR2 SASEGT.

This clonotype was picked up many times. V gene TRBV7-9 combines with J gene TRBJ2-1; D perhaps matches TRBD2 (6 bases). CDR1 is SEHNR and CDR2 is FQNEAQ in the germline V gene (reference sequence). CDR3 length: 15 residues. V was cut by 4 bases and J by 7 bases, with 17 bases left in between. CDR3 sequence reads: CASSSLGGTGNEQFF. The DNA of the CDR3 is TGTGCCAGCAGCTCCCTGGGGGGAACGGGGAATGAGCAGTTCTTC.

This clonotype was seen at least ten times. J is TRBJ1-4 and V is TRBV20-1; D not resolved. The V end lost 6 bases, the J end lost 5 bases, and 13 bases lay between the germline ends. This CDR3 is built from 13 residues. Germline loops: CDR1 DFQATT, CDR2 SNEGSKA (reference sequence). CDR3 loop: CSARTTGNEKLFF. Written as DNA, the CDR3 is TGCAGTGCCCGGACTACGGGCAATGAAAAACTGTTTTTT.

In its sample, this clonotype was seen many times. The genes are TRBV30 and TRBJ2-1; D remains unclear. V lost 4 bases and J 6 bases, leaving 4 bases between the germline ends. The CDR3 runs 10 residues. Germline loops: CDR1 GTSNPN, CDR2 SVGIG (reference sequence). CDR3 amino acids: CAWKGNEQFF. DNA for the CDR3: TGTGCCTGGAAGGGCAATGAGCAGTTCTTC.

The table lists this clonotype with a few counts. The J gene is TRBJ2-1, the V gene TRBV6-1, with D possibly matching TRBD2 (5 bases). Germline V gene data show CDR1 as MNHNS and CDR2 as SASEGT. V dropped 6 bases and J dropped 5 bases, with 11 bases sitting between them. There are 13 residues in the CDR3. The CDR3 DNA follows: TGTGCCAGCAGCCGCGGGTCTGACAATGAGCAGTTCTTC. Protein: CASSRGSDNEQFF.